This TCR beta chain was obtained from a study of cytomegalovirus exposure and HLA in healthy donors. Study details: Both the approximately 120 validation repertoires and the 600 to 700 first-cohort repertoires used the same platform, as reported by a later analysis.

Some clones are missing from TCRdb's copy, which holds only in-frame ones; the method was immunoSEQ multiplex PCR. The repertoire consists of some 70,000 clones, with 85% to 90% occurring once and the leading ten covering approximately 1.7%. A word on this clone: Its target is unknown.

Points from the study as a whole: In vitro, a few CMV-associated chains proved specific for CMV antigens. The study recorded 164 TCR beta chains that were cytomegalovirus-associated. Both high specificity and high sensitivity reportedly marked the classifier's diagnosis of cytomegalovirus status.

Losses at the gene ends were 1 base for V and 2 bases for J; bases not matched to a gene: 4. The CDR3 runs 15 residues. CDR1 is LNHNV, CDR2 YYDKDF, per germline (reference sequence). J is TRBJ2-5 and V is TRBV15, with TRBD2 matching 7 bases. The receptor was isolated from a woman between 18 and 30 years old in good health and CMV-seronegative. The sample was PBMCs. The CDR3 DNA sequence: TGTGCCACCAGCAGAGTTAGCGGGCTACAAGAGACCCAGTACTTC. Translated, it gives CATSRVSGLQETQYF.